This TCR beta chain was recorded in a study of blood T cell repertoires in COVID-19 (dated by TCRdb to the early 2020s). Broadly, across the study: The collaborator samples originated in the United States, Italy and Spain and spanned the acute and convalescent phases of COVID-19. A de-identified subject ID, COVID-19 status, age in years and sex were almost always included in the sample metadata. The repertoires were released in a freely available public database intended as a resource for research on the immune response to SARS-CoV-2. Subjects who had been exposed to COVID-19, were actively infected with it, or had recovered from it provided the deeply sampled blood TCRbeta repertoires that made up the dataset. The prospective study material was composed of cDNA or gDNA derived from T cells, B-cell-depleted T cells, or PBMCs. Where HLA class I and class II types were available, the types were taken from metadata supplied by the sample provider, not from assay-based typing. The samples were drawn from the first 160 participants of the ongoing ImmuneRACE study and from some 1,300 subjects provided by 6 global collaborators.

The CDR1 and CDR2 encoded by the germline V gene are MRHNA and SNTAGT. V trim: 2 bases; J trim: 9 bases; unmatched bases: 9. The CDR3 measures 16 amino acids from cysteine to phenylalanine. Only CDR3 DNA is held: 48 bases, read in frame from base 1. The immunoSEQ Assay, a bias-controlled multiplex PCR, was used to amplify TCRbeta CDR3 regions from genomic DNA. The authors' analysis ran thus. The number of nucleated cells in each sample was estimated by amplification of reference gene primers within the assay. Sequence reads were collapsed and filtered to measure the absolute abundance of every unique TCRbeta CDR3 rearrangement. For each sample, productive Simpson clonality was calculated as the square root of Simpson's diversity index across productive rearrangements. This immuneACCESS table, as held by TCRdb, lists in-frame sequences with V and J called but not all clones. Of the missing ones, under half trace to an unresolved V gene in checked studies; the others have no known cause. The V and J calls and the clone size are those of that table, but D and trimming were determined from the DNA. The sample profile shows 150,000 to 200,000 clones; approximately 89% of them were found once. The ten largest clonotypes hold around 2.3% of the sample.

With respect to this clone: Its antigen has not been determined. The record has no base qualities; no much larger clone is one base away.

Beyond this particular receptor, the publication reports: Clinical and demographic metadata were provided uncurated, with the amount varying by source and participant.

Participants in the prospective study were aged roughly 18 to 100 years, lived in 24 United States geographic areas, and enrolled through a virtual design. In the prospective study, cohorts were assigned on the basis of participant-reported clinical history obtained from a screening survey and a study questionnaire. In the prospective study, whole blood, serum and a nasopharyngeal or oropharyngeal swab were collected from each participant by mobile phlebotomists. Additional blood draws and questionnaires over an approximately two-month period could optionally be provided by prospective study participants. Blood samples from the prospective study were shipped frozen or at room temperature prior to DNA extraction.

The sequence was obtained from a woman aged 35 to 49 with acute COVID-19. The sequence links TRBV6-4 to TRBJ2-1, and TRBD2 aligns with 11 junction nucleotides. What was sequenced was PBMCs or T cells enriched from blood (not recorded which). The DNA is TGTGCCAGCAGTGACGGGATAGCGGGAGGGCCGAGTGAGCAGTTCTTC. Its protein reads: CASSDGIAGGPSEQFF.